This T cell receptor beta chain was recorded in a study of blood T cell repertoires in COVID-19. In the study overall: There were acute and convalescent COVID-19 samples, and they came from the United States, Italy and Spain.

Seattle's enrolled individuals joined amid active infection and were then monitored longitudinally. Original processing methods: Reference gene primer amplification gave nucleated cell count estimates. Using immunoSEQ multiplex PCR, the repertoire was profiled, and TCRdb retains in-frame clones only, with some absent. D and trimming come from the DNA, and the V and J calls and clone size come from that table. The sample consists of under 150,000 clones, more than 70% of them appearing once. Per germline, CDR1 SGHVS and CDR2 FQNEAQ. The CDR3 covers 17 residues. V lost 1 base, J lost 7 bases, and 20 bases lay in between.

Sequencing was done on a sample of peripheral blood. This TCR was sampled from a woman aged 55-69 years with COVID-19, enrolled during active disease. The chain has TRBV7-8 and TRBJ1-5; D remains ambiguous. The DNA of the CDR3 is TGTGCCAGCAGCTTAGTCCGTGGGAGGAATTTTGGCCAGCCCCAGCATTTT. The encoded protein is CASSLVRGRNFGQPQHF.